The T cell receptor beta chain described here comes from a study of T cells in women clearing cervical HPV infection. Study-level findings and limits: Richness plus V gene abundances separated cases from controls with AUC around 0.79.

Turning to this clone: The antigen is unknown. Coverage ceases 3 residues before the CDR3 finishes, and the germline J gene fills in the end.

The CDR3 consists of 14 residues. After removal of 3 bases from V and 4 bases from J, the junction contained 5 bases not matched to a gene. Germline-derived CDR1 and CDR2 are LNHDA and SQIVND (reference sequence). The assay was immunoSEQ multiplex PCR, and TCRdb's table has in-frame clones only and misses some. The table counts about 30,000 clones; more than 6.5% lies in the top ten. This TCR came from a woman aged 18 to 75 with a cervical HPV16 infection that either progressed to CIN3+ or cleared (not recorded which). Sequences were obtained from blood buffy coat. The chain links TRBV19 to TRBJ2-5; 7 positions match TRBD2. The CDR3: CASSINWGGETQYF. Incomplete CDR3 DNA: TGTGCCAGTAGTATTAACTGGGGGGGAGAGACC.